Here is one T cell receptor beta chain with its context. Its antigen remains unknown. The entry originates in a study of blood T cells in healthy people across ages. Study information: Capture by template switching was about one barcoded beta molecule per two T cells. Study-wide results and caveats: Per million T cells, the diversity of TCR beta decreased roughly linearly as age advanced.

Per the germline V gene, CDR1 is KGHDR and CDR2 is SFDVKD. The CDR3 spans 15 residues. The V end was cut by 5 bases, the J end by 5 bases, with 15 bases between. PCR was performed a second time for about 6 to 11 cycles using a sample-barcoded 5' primer and a J-beta primer mix. One entry per CDR3 protein results from TCRdb running MiXCR on the 5' RACE reads. The table lists 1.5 million to 1.9 million distinct CDR3 sequences, roughly two fifths of them singletons. The TCR was taken from a woman aged 18-29 years in good health. J is TRBJ2-1 and V is TRBV24-1; D gene uncertain. Sequenced sample: blood. CDR3 sequence: CATSGPIGVNNEQFF. The CDR3 nucleotides read TGTGCCACCAGTGGGCCCATCGGAGTGAACAATGAGCAGTTCTTC.